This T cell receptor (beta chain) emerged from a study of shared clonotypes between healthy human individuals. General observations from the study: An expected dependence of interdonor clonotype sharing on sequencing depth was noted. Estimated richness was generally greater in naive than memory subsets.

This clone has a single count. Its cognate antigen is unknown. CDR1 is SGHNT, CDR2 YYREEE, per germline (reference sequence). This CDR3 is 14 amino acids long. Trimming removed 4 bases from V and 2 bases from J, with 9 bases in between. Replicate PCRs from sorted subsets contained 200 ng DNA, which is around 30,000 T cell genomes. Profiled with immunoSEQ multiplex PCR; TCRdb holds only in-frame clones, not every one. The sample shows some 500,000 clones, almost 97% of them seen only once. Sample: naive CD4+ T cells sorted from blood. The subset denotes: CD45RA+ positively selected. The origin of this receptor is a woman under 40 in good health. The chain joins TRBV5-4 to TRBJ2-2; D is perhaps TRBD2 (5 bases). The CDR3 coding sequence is TGTGCCAGCAGCCAAGAGGGAAACACCGGGGAGCTGTTTTTT. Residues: CASSQEGNTGELFF.